This T cell receptor beta chain is drawn from a study of blood T cell repertoires in COVID-19. Only in-frame clones appear in the TCRdb table, and some are missing; sequencing was by immunoSEQ multiplex PCR. In the table there are roughly 120,000 clones, roughly four fifths of which are singletons. The V and J ends lost 5 bases and 5 bases, in that order; junction bases with no gene match: 4. This CDR3 spans 13 amino acids. Per germline, CDR1 SGHNT and CDR2 YENEEA. J is TRBJ2-5 and V is TRBV11-3; 8 bases match TRBD2. This receptor was identified in a human donor in a cohort sampled during active COVID-19. Sequenced material: peripheral blood. CDR3 in DNA: TGTGCCAGCAGCCCTCCGGGGGGGGAGACCCAGTACTTC. Its translation is CASSPPGGETQYF.